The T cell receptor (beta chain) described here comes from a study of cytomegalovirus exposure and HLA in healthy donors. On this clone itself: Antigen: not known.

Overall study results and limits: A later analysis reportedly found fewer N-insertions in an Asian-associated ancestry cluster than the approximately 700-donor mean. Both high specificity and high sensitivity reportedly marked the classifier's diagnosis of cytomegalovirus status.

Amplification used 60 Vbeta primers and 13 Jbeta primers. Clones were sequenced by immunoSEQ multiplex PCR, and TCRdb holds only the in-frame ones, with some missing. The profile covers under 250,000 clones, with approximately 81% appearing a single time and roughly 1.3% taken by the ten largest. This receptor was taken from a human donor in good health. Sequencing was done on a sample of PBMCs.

CDR3 in amino acids: CASSLPTGDNYGYTF. In DNA, the CDR3 is TGTGCCAGCAGCTTGCCTACAGGGGATAACTATGGCTACACCTTC. V and J are TRBV5-8 and TRBJ1-2, with 7 bases aligning to TRBD1. This CDR3 spans 15 amino acids. After removal of 1 base from V and 1 base from J, the junction contained 4 bases not matched to a gene. From germline, CDR1 is SGHTS and CDR2 YDEGEE.